This T cell receptor (beta chain) was identified during a study of T cells in tumors after PD-1 blockade. Libraries were prepared by immunoSEQ multiplex PCR; TCRdb keeps only in-frame clonotypes and omits some of them. The repertoire holds thousands of clones, approximately 76% seen once, with roughly a sixth in the top ten. Time point reported: first of two post-therapy site-matched biopsies about 2 months apart. The CDR3 has 13 amino acids. In germline, CDR1 is KGHSH, CDR2 LQKENI. Trimming pared 4 bases from V and 1 base from J, leaving 7 bases between. This clonotype was sampled from a human donor with basal cell carcinoma. J is TRBJ1-1 and V is TRBV18; D is undetermined. Sequenced material: tumor tissue, taken after anti-PD-1 treatment. CDR3 bases: TGTGCCAGCTCACGGGCGGAGAACACTGAAGCTTTCTTT. Translation gives CASSRAENTEAFF.